Here is one T cell receptor (beta chain) with its context. Its antigen is still unknown. Sequencing was performed with immunoSEQ multiplex PCR; in TCRdb, only in-frame clones are kept and a portion is missing. The sample shows 60,000 or so clones, about 91% of them seen only once. The CDR3 is 12 residues long. Trimming left V 6 bases short and J 3 bases short, with 3 bases between. Germline V gives CDR1 MNHEY, CDR2 SVGAGI. The data stem from a study of OX40 agonist ivuxolimab in advanced cancers. As for the study in general: Cancers in dose escalation were hepatocellular, melanoma, renal cell and head and neck.

Overall study findings and caveats: Not determined was the antigen specificity of the expanded peripheral T cells. Relatively little clonal expansion, among the lowest observed, appeared in partial responders at 0.1-3.0 mg/kg. The CD4+ and CD8+ T cells in the blood had expanded clonally by week 6 at 0.1 to 3.0 mg/kg.

This receptor was taken from an adult with an advanced solid tumor such as melanoma, head and neck, liver or kidney cancer. The starting material was CD4+ or CD8+ T cells sorted from blood, obtained in a trial of the OX40 agonist ivuxolimab. J is TRBJ1-6 and V is TRBV6-5; D ambiguous. CDR3 protein: CASSRYNSPLHF. In DNA, the CDR3 is TGTGCCAGCAGCCGCTATAATTCACCCCTCCACTTT.